This T cell receptor (beta chain) originates from a study of human T cells and chemical hapten exposure. This sample's time point: patch test 3, about 24 weeks after DPC sensitization. The treatment here: therapeutic diphenylcyclopropenone sensitization with weekly scalp DPC. Individual cDNA molecules (in the library) carried attached unique molecular identifiers. TCRdb called the RACE reads again in MiXCR, with one record for every CDR3 protein. Seen here are 100,000 to 120,000 distinct CDR3 sequences, roughly a third observed once, and the top ten hold less than 3%. On this clonotype: Its antigen is not known.

V lost 5 bases, J lost 9 bases, and 14 bases stayed unmatched. The V gene's germline CDR1 is MNHNY and CDR2 SVGAGI (reference sequence). CDR3 length equals 16 residues. Study findings and constraints: There was a positive correlation between PT1 expanded TCR counts and patch test score.

The sequencing here drew on whole blood, taken in connection with sensitization to the hapten diphenylcyclopropenone (DPC). This TCR came from a man aged 40-55 years with alopecia areata. Some clones in this sample may be carry-over from other donors' samples. The rearrangement links TRBV6-6 to TRBJ2-1; 9 nucleotides agree with TRBD2. In DNA, the CDR3 is TGTGCCAGCAGTACCGGCGGGGGGCGGGAGGGCCCTGAGCAGTTCTTC. This gives the protein CASSTGGGREGPEQFF.